This T cell receptor beta chain was identified in a study of identical twins. This clonotype was observed a handful of times. The CDR3 has 12 residues. Trimming cost V 3 bases and J 4 bases, with 4 bases left between them. Germline CDR1 LNHNV, CDR2 YYDKDF (reference sequence). MiXCR, run by TCRdb on the 5' RACE reads, gives a single entry per CDR3 protein. The data show about 340,000 distinct CDR3 sequences, about 10% seen once. The sequence came from a woman in her fifties or sixties in good health. The specimen sequenced was naive T cells sorted from blood. This chain uses TRBV15 with TRBJ2-1; D not certain. For the CDR3, the DNA is TGTGCCACCAGCAGCCCTTACAATGAGCAGTTCTTC. Amino acid sequence: CATSSPYNEQFF. Using reference TRBV15 and TRBJ2-1 for the parts outside the CDR3, the full variable domain is DAMVIQNPRYQVTQFGKPVTLSCSQTLNHNVMYWYQQKSSQAPKLLFHYYDKDFNNEADTPDNFQSRRPNTSFCFLDIRSPGLGDTAMYLCATSSPYNEQFFGPGTRLTVL.